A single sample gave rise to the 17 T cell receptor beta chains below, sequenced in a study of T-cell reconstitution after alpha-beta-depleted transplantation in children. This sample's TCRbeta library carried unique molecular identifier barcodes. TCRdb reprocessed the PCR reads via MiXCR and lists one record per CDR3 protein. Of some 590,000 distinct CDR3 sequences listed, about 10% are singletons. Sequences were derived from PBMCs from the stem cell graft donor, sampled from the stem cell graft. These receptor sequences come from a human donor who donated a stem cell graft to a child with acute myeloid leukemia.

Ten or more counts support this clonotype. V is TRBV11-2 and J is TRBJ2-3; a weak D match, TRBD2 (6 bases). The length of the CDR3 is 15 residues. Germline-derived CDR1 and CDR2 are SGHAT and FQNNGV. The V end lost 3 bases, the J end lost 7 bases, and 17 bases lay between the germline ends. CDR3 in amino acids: CASSLAGSSGYTQYF. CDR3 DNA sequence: TGTGCCAGCAGCTTGGCGGGATCTTCAGGTTATACGCAGTATTTT.

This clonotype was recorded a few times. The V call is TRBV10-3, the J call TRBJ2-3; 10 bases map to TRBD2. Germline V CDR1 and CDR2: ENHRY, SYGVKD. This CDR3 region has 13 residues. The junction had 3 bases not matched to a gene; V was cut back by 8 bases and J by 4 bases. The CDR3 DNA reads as TGTGCCATCCTAGCGGGAGAGGCAGATACGCAGTATTTT. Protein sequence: CAILAGEADTQYF.

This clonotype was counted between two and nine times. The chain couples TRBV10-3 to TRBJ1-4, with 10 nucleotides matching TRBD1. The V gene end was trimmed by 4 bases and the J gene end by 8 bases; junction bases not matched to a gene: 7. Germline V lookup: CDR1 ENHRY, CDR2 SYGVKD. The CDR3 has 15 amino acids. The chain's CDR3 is CAISVSGGQGEKLFF. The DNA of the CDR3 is TGTGCCATCAGTGTGTCCGGGGGACAGGGGGAAAAACTGTTTTTT.

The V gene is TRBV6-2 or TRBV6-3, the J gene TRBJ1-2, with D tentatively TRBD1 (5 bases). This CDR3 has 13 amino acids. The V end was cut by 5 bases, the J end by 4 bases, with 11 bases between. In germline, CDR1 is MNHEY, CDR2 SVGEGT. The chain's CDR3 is CASSPRQTYGYTF. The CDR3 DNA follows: TGTGCCAGCAGTCCCCGACAGACCTATGGCTACACCTTC.

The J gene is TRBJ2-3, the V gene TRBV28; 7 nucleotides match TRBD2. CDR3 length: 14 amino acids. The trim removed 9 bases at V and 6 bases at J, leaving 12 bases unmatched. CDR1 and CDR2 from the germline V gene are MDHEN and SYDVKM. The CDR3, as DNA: TGTGCCAGTTTATTTCGCGGGAGCGGGGATACGCAGTATTTT. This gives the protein CASLFRGSGDTQYF.

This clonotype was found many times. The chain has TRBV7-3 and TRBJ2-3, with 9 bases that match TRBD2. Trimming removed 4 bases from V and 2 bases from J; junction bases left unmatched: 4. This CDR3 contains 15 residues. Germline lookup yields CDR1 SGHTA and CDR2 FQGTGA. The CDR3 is CASSSTSGPTDTQYF. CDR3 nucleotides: TGTGCCAGCAGCTCGACTAGCGGACCCACAGATACGCAGTATTTT.

CDR3 loop: CASTPTGAGVETQYF. As DNA, the CDR3 is TGTGCCAGCACCCCGACAGGGGCGGGGGTCGAGACCCAGTACTTC. This chain uses TRBV3-2 with TRBJ2-5; whether TRBD1, the table's D call, matches the DNA was not checked. TRBV3-2 is a listed pseudogene. CDR3 length equals 15 residues.

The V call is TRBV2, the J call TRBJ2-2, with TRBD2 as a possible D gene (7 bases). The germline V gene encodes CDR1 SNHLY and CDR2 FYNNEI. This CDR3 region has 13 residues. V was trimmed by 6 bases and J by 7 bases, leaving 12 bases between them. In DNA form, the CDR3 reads TGTGCCAGCAGAGGGGGGGCTAGCGGGGAGCTGTTTTTT. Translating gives CASRGGASGELFF.

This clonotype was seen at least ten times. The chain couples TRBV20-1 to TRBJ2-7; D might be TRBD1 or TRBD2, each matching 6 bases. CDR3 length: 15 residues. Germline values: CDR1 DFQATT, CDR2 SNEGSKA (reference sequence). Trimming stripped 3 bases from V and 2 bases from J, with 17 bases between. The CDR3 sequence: CSASPQRGAAYEQYF. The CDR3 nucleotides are TGCAGTGCTAGCCCTCAGAGGGGGGCAGCCTACGAGCAGTACTTC.

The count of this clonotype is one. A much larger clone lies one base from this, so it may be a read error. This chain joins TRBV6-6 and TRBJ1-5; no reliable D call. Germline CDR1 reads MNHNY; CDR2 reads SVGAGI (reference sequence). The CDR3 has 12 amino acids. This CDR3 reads CDSSHSNQPQHF. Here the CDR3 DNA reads TGTGACAGCAGTCATAGCAATCAGCCCCAGCATTTT.

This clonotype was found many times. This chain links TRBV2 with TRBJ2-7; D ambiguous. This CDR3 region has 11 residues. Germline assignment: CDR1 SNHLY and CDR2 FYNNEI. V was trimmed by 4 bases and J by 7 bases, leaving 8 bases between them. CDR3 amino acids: CASSGSWEQYF. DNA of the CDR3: TGTGCCAGCAGTGGTTCATGGGAGCAGTACTTC. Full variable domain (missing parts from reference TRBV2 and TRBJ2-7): EPEVTQTPSHQVTQMGQEVILRCVPISNHLYFYWYRQILGQKVEFLVSFYNNEISEKSEIFDDQFSVERPDGSNFTLKIRSTKLEDSAMYFCASSGSWEQYFGPGTRLTVT.

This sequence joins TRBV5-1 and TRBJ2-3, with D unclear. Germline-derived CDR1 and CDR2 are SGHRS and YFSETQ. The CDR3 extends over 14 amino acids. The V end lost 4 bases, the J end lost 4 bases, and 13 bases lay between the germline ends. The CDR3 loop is CASSPRLGADTQYF. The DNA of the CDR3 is TGCGCCAGCAGCCCACGACTCGGCGCAGATACGCAGTATTTT.

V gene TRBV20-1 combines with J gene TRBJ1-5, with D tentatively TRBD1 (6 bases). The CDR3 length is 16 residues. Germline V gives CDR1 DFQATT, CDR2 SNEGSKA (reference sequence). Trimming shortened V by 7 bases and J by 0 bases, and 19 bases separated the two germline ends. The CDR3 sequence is CSVQWGAGDSNQPQHF. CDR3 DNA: TGCAGTGTTCAATGGGGGGCAGGGGATAGCAATCAGCCCCAGCATTTT.

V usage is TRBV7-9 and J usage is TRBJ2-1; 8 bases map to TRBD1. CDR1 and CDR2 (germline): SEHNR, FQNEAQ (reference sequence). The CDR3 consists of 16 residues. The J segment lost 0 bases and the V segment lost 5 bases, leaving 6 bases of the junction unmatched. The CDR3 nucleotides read TGTGCCAGCAGCGCGACAGGGGCGGACTCCTACAATGAGCAGTTCTTC. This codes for CASSATGADSYNEQFF.

CDR3: CSASRSGRLGDTQYF. The CDR3 DNA reads TGCAGTGCTAGTCGTAGCGGGAGATTAGGAGATACGCAGTATTTT. V gene TRBV20-1 combines with J gene TRBJ2-3, with TRBD2 matching over 9 bases. Per germline, CDR1 DFQATT and CDR2 SNEGSKA (reference sequence). The CDR3 has 15 residues. After removal of 3 bases from V and 5 bases from J, the junction contained 9 bases not matched to a gene.

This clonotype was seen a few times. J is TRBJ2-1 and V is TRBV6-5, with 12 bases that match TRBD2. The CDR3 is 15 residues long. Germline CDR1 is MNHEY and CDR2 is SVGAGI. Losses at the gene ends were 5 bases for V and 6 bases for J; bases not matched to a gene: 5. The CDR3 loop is CASSQGLAGTNEQFF. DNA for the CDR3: TGTGCCAGCAGTCAGGGACTAGCGGGTACCAATGAGCAGTTCTTC.

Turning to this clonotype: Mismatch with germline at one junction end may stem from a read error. The CDR3 spells CASSYSESQYF. DNA of the CDR3: TGTGCCAGCAGTTACTCAGAGTCCCAGTACTTC. V usage is TRBV7-9 and J usage is TRBJ2-5; D uncertain. The germline V gene encodes CDR1 SEHNR and CDR2 FQNEAQ (reference sequence). The CDR3 is 11 amino acids.